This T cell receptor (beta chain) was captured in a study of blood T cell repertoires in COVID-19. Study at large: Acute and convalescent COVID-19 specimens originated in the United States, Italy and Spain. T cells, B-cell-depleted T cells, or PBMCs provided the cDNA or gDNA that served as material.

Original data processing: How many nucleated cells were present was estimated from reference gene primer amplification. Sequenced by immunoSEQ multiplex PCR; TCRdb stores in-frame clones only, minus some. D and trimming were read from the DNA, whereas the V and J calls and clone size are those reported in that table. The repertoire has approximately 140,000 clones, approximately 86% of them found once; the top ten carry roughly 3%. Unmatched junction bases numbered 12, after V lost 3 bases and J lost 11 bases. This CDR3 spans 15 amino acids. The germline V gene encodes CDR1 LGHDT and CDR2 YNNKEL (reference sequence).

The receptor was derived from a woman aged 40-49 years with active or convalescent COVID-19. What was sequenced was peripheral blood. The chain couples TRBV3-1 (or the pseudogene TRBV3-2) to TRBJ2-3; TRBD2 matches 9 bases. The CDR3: CASSQSAGGPLGQYF. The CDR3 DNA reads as TGTGCCAGCAGCCAGTCAGCGGGGGGCCCCCTCGGGCAGTATTTT.